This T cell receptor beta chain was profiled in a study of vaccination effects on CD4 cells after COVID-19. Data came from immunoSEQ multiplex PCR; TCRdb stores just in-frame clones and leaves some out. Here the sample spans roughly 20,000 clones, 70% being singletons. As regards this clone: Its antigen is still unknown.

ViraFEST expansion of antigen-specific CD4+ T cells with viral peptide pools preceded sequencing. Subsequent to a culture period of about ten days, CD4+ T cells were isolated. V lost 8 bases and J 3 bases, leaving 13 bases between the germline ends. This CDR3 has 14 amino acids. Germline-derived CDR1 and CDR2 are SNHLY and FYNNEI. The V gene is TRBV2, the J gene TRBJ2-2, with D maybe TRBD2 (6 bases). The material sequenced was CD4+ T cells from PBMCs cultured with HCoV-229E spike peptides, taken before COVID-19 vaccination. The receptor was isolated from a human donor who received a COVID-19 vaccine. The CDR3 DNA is TGTGCCAGCCGGGACTTGGGCTACACCGGGGAGCTGTTTTTT. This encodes CASRDLGYTGELFF.